The clone carrying this T cell receptor beta chain was seen a handful of times. Its antigen is still unknown. One entry per CDR3 protein, called by TCRdb with MiXCR from the reads. The table lists about 160,000 distinct CDR3 sequences, 20% to 25% of them singletons. The CDR3 runs 15 residues. Unmatched junction bases numbered 4, after V lost 4 bases and J lost 3 bases. Germline CDR1 SGHNT, CDR2 YYREEE (reference sequence). The data were obtained in a study of T cell repertoires in cytomegalovirus infection. Across the study: Used in the study were CMV epitopes, some recently identified and HLA-C-restricted, others well-studied and HLA-B-restricted. Study-wide findings and caveats: Cumulative public TCR beta family frequency identified CMV carriers with the relevant HLA. It was HLA-C-restricted CMV-specific TCR beta clonotypes that dominated the response ex vivo.

This clonotype was sampled from a human donor in good health (CMV status not recorded). Some clones in this sample may be carry-over from other donors' samples. This sequence joins TRBV5-4 and TRBJ2-1; 10 bases match TRBD1. The sequencing used CD8+ T cells from cultured PBMCs, collected from culture after CMV antigen stimulation. Written as DNA, the CDR3 is TGTGCCAGCAGCGACGGGACAGGGGACTACAATGAGCAGTTCTTC. Translation: CASSDGTGDYNEQFF.